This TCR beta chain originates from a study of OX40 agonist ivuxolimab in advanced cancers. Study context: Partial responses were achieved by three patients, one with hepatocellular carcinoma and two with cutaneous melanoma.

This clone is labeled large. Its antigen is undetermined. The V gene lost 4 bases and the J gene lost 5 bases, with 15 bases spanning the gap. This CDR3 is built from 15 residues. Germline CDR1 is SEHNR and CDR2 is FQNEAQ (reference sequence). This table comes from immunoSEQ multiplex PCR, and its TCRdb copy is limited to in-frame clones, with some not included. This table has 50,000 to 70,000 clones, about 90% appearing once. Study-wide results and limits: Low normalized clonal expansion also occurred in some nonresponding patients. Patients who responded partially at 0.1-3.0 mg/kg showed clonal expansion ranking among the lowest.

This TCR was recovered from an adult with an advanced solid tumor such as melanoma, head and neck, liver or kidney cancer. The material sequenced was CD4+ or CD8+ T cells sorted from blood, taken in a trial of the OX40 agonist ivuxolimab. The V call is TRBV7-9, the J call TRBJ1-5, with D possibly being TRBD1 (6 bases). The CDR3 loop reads CASSSSGAGDQPQHF. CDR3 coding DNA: TGTGCCAGCAGCTCCTCCGGGGCAGGGGATCAGCCCCAGCATTTT. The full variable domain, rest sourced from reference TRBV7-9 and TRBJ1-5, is DTGVSQNPRHKITKRGQNVTFRCDPISEHNRLYWYRQTLGQGPEFLTYFQNEAQLEKSRLLSDRFSAERPKGSFSTLEIQRTEQGDSAMYLCASSSSGAGDQPQHFGDGTRLSIL.